The 14 T cell receptor beta chains below were found in one sample sequenced in a study of T-cell memory formation after mild COVID-19. A single record per CDR3 protein comes from TCRdb applying MiXCR to the 5' RACE reads. The table shows 250,000 to 350,000 distinct CDR3 sequences, with approximately 19% occurring only once. Sequenced: PBMCs or a T cell subset sorted from them (not recorded which). These receptors came from a man younger than 35 who had mild COVID-19 (a few samples of this study predate the infection). Cell type and time point are not known.

This clonotype was observed a handful of times. V and J are TRBV5-8 and TRBJ2-5, with TRBD2 as a possible D gene (6 bases). The V gene's germline CDR1 is SGHTS and CDR2 YDEGEE. The CDR3 runs 14 residues. V lost 0 bases, J lost 5 bases, and 11 bases lay in between. The chain's CDR3 is CASSLVGTGETQYF. Written as DNA, the CDR3 is TGTGCCAGCAGCTTGGTGGGGACTGGGGAGACCCAGTACTTC.

The table lists this clonotype with a few counts. This chain connects TRBV18 to TRBJ2-1, with 7 positions matching TRBD2. CDR3 size: 14 residues. Germline V gene sequence: CDR1 KGHSH, CDR2 LQKENI. The trim removed 3 bases at V and 9 bases at J, leaving 8 bases unmatched. The CDR3 loop is CASSPGGVDGEQFF. As DNA, the CDR3 is TGTGCCAGCTCACCGGGGGGGGTTGACGGTGAGCAGTTCTTC.

The V and J genes are TRBV6-2 or TRBV6-3 and TRBJ1-1, with TRBD1 identical over 7 bases. Germline CDR1 MNHEY, CDR2 SVGEGT. With 7 bases clipped from V and 5 bases from J, the junction kept 4 bases outside the gene matches. The CDR3 covers 12 residues. For the CDR3, the DNA is TGTGCCAGCACCGACAGGGCGACTGAAGCTTTCTTT. Protein: CASTDRATEAFF.

This clonotype was counted only a few times. The chain employs TRBV7-2 and TRBJ2-3, with TRBD2 matching over 7 bases. In germline, CDR1 is SGHTA, CDR2 FQGNSA. The CDR3 has 14 amino acids. With V trimmed by 3 bases and J by 6 bases, 6 bases remained unmatched. As DNA, the CDR3 is TGTGCCAGCAGCTTCAGCGGGGCCCCGGATACGCAGTATTTT. This sequence encodes CASSFSGAPDTQYF.

This clonotype was seen a few times. This chain links TRBV7-2 with TRBJ2-3, with D unclear. The CDR3 is made up of 14 amino acids. The V gene's germline CDR1 is SGHTA and CDR2 FQGNSA. Trimming stripped 8 bases from V and 5 bases from J, with 17 bases between. The CDR3 loop reads CASQSQSKGDTQYF. DNA of the CDR3: TGTGCCAGCCAGTCCCAATCAAAGGGAGATACGCAGTATTTT.

The rearrangement uses TRBV5-1 and TRBJ1-4, with 7 nucleotides matching TRBD1. This CDR3 has 15 residues. In germline, CDR1 is SGHRS, CDR2 YFSETQ. Trimming took 3 bases from V and 3 from J; bases not matched to a gene: 5. The CDR3 DNA follows: TGCGCCAGCAGCTCCGACAGGGAACCTAATGAAAAACTGTTTTTT. Translation gives CASSSDREPNEKLFF.

The genes are TRBV20-1 and TRBJ2-5, with D possibly being TRBD1 or TRBD2 (5 bases each). V was cut by 3 bases and J by 4 bases, with 9 bases left in between. CDR3 length: 12 residues. Germline V gives CDR1 DFQATT, CDR2 SNEGSKA (reference sequence). As DNA, the CDR3 is TGCAGTGCTAGTTTGGGGGTAGAGACCCAGTACTTC. It is translated as CSASLGVETQYF.

This clonotype was recorded a few times. The V call is TRBV7-2, the J call TRBJ2-7; TRBD1 might be the D (5 bases). CDR3 length: 15 residues. Germline V gene lookup returns CDR1 SGHTA and CDR2 FQGNSA. Trimming stripped 5 bases from V and 3 bases from J, with 17 bases between. This CDR3 is CASSVDIGVFYEQYF. CDR3 in DNA: TGTGCCAGCAGCGTGGACATTGGAGTTTTCTACGAGCAGTACTTC.

This clonotype appeared a few times. V gene TRBV18 combines with J gene TRBJ2-7; 10 nucleotides match TRBD1. The V segment lost 3 bases and the J segment 5 bases; nucleotides outside the gene matches: 1. The CDR3 contains 13 residues. Germline V gene lookup returns CDR1 KGHSH and CDR2 LQKENI. The CDR3 is CASSPGTGDEQYV. As DNA, the CDR3 is TGTGCCAGCTCACCCGGGACAGGGGACGAGCAGTACGTC.

The chain recombines TRBV4-2 with TRBJ2-2; D perhaps matches TRBD1 (6 bases). This CDR3 region has 14 residues. V was pared by 3 bases and J by 7 bases, with 12 bases between. Germline CDR1 and CDR2: LGHNA and YNFKEQ. CDR3 loop: CASSQGAGYGELFF. CDR3 coding DNA: TGTGCCAGCAGCCAGGGGGCGGGTTACGGGGAGCTGTTTTTT.

A few counts support this clonotype. V usage is TRBV7-3 and J usage is TRBJ2-3, with 9 bases identical to TRBD2. Germline V gene sequence: CDR1 SGHTA, CDR2 FQGTGA. Unmatched junction bases numbered 10, after V lost 5 bases and J lost 7 bases. The CDR3 has 15 residues. CDR3 in DNA: TGTGCCAGCAGCATGGGACTAGCCTCTGTCAATACGCAGTATTTT. It yields the protein CASSMGLASVNTQYF.

This clonotype showed up many times. The genes are TRBV5-1 and TRBJ1-2; a possible D gene is TRBD1 (5 bases). The CDR3 has 17 amino acids. The germline V and J ends were trimmed by 0 bases and 7 bases, with 22 bases remaining between them. Per the germline V gene, CDR1 is SGHRS and CDR2 is YFSETQ. The CDR3: CASSLGGGAQRISGYTF. CDR3 DNA sequence: TGCGCCAGCAGCTTGGGGGGGGGTGCCCAAAGGATCTCTGGCTACACCTTC.

This chain uses TRBV6-5 with TRBJ1-1, with D unresolved. Germline V gene sequence: CDR1 MNHEY, CDR2 SVGAGI. CDR3 length equals 16 residues. Trimming stripped 7 bases from V and 1 base from J, with 19 bases between. The CDR3 spells CASISRPYGKNTEAFF. CDR3 DNA: TGTGCCAGCATCAGTCGGCCGTATGGGAAGAACACTGAAGCTTTCTTT.

In nucleotides, the CDR3 is TGCAGCGCTGCGGCAGGGGTTGACACTGAAGCTTTCTTT. Its translation: CSAAAGVDTEAFF. V is TRBV29-1 and J is TRBJ1-1; TRBD1 is a possible D gene (6 bases). Per the germline V gene, CDR1 is SQVTM and CDR2 is ANQGSEA. This CDR3 is 13 amino acids long. The ends were cut back, 7 bases at V and 3 bases at J, with 15 bases in the middle.